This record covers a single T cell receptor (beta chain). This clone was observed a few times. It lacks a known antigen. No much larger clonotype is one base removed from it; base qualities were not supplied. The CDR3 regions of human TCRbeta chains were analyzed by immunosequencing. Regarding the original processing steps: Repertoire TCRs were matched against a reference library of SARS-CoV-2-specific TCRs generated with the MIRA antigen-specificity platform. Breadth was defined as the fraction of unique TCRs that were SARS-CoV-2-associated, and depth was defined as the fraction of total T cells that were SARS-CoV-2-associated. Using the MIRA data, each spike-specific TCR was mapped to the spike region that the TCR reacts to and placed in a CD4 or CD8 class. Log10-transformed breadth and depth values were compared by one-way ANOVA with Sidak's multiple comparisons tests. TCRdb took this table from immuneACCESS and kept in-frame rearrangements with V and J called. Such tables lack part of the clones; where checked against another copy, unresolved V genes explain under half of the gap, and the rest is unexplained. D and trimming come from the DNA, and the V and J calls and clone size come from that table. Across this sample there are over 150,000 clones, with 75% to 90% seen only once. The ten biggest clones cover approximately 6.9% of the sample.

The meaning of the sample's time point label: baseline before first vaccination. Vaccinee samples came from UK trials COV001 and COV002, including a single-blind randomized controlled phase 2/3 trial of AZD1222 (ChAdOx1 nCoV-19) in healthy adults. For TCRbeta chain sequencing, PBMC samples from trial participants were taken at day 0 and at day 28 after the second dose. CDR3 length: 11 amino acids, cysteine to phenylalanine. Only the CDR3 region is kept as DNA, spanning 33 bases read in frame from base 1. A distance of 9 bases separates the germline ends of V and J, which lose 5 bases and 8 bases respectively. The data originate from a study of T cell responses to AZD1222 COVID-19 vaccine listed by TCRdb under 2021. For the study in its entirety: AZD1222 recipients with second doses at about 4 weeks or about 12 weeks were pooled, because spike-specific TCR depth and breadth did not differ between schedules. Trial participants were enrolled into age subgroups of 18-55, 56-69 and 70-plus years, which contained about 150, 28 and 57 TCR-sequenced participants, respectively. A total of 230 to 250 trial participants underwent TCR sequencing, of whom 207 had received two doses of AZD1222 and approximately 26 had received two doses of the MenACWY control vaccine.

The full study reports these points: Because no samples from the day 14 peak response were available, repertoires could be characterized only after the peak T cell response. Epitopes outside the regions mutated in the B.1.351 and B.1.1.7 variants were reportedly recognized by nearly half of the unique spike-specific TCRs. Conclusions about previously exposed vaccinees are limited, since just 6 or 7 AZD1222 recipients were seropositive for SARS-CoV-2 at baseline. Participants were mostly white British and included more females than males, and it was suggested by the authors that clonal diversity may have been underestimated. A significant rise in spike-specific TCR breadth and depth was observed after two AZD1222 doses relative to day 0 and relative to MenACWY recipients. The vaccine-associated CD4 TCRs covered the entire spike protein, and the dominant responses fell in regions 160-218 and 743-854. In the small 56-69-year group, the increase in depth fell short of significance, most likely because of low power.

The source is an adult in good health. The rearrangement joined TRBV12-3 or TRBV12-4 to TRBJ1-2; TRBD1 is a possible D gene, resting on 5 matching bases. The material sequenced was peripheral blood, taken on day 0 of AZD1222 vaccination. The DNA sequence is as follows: TGTGCCAGCAGTCCGGGGGGGGGCTACACCTTC. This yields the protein CASSPGGGYTF.